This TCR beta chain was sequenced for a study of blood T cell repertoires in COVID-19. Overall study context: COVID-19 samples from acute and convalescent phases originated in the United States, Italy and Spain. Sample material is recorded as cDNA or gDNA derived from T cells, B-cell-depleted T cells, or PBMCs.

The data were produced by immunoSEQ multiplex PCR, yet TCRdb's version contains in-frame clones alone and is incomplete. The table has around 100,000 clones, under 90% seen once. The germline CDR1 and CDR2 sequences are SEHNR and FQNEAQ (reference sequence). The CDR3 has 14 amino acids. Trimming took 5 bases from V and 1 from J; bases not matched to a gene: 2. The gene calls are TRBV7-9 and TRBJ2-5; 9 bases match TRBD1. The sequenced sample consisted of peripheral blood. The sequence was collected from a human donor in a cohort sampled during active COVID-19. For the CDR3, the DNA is TGTGCCAGCAGCCGGACAGGGGCCCAAGAGACCCAGTACTTC. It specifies CASSRTGAQETQYF.